This TCR beta chain was captured in a study of T cells in localized non-small cell lung cancer. Profiled with immunoSEQ multiplex PCR; TCRdb holds only in-frame clones, not every one. The table shows over 20,000 clones, with 88% occurring only once. As to this clone: As yet, its antigen is unknown.

Findings and caveats of the study: Appearing in adjacent lung were a median roughly 60 of the top 100 tumor clones.

There are 17 residues in the CDR3. The germline V gene has CDR1 PRHDT and CDR2 FYEKMQ (reference sequence). Trimming removed 5 bases at V and 4 bases at J, with 24 bases between. This chain uses TRBV13 with TRBJ2-7; D might be TRBD1 (6 bases). The input for sequencing was peripheral blood mononuclear cells, taken before any cancer treatment. The source of this sequence is a male donor aged 60 or over with stage II lung adenocarcinoma. CDR3 region: CASSRGGPSRASYEQYF. CDR3 DNA sequence: TGTGCCAGCAGCCGTGGGGGCCCCTCCAGGGCGTCATACGAGCAGTACTTC.